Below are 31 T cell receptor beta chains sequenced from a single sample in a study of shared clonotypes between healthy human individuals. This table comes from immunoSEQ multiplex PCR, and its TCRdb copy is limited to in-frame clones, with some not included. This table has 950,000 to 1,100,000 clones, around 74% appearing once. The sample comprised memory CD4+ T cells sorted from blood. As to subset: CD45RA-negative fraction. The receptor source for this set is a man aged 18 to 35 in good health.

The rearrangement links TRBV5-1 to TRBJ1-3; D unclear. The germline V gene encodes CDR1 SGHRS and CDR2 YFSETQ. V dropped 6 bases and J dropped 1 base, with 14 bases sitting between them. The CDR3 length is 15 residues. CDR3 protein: CASTTGEGSGNTIYF. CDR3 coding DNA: TGCGCCAGCACCACTGGCGAGGGTTCTGGAAACACCATATATTTT.

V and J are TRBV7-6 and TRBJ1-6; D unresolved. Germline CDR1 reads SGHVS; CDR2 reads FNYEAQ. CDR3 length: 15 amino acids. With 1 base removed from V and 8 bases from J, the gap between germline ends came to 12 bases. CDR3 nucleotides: TGTGCCAGCAGCTTAGTTTCAGATGGCGATTCACCCCTCCACTTT. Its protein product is CASSLVSDGDSPLHF.

The CDR3 bases are TGTGCCTGGAGTCGCATAACCTACGAGCAGTACTTC. As protein: CAWSRITYEQYF. The rearrangement joins TRBV30 to TRBJ2-7; no definite D call. Trimming removed 2 bases from V and 2 bases from J, with 7 bases in between. Germline V gene data show CDR1 as GTSNPN and CDR2 as SVGIG (reference sequence). This CDR3 has 12 amino acids.

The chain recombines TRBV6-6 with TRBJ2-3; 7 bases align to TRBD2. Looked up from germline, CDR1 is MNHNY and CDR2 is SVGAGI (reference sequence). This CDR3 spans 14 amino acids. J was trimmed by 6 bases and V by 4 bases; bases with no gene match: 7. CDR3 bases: TGTGCCAGCAGTTCTCGACTAGCTTCCGATACGCAGTATTTT. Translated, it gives CASSSRLASDTQYF.

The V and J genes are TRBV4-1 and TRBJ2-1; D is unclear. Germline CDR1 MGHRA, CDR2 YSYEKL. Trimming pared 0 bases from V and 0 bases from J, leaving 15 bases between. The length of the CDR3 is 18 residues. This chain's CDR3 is CASSQETSQVSSYNEQFF. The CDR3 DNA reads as TGCGCCAGCAGCCAAGAAACCTCGCAGGTGAGCTCCTACAATGAGCAGTTCTTC.

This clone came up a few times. Written as DNA, the CDR3 is TGCGCCAGCAGCTATGGCGAGTATGGCTACACCTTC. It translates to CASSYGEYGYTF. This chain links TRBV5-1 with TRBJ1-2, with no clear D. The germline V gene has CDR1 SGHRS and CDR2 YFSETQ. V lost 3 bases to trimming and J lost 5 bases, with 8 bases between them. CDR3 length: 12 residues.

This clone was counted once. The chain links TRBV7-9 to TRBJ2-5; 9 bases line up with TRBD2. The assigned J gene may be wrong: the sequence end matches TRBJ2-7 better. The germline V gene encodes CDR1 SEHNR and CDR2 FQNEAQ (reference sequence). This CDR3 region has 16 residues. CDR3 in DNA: TGTGCCAGCAGCTTAGCGCTTTCTAGCGGGATCCGCGAGCAGTACTTC. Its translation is CASSLALSSGIREQYF.

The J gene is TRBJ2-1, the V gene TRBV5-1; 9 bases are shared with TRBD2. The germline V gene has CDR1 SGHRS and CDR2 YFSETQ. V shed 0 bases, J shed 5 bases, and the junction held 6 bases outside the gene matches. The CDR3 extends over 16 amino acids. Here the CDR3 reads CASSLDSGGGNNEQFF. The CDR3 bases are TGCGCCAGCAGCTTGGATAGCGGGGGAGGAAACAATGAGCAGTTCTTC.

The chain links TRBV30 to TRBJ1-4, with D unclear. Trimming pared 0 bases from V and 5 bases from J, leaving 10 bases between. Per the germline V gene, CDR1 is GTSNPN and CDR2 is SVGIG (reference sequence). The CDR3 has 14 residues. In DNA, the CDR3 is TGTGCCTGGAGTGTACGGGGTTACAATGAAAAACTGTTTTTT. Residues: CAWSVRGYNEKLFF.

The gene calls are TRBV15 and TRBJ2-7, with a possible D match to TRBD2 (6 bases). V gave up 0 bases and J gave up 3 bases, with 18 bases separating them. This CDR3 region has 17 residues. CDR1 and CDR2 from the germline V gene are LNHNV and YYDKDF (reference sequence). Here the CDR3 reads CATSRDGQGRRGYEQYF. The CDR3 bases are TGTGCCACCAGCAGAGATGGGCAGGGACGGCGGGGCTACGAGCAGTACTTC.

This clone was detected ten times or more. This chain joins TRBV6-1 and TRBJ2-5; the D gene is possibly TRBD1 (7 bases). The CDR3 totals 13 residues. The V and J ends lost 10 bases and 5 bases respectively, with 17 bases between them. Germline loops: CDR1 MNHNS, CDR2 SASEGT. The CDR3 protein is CATRAGGRETQYF. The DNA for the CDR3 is TGTGCCACCAGAGCAGGGGGGAGGGAGACCCAGTACTTC.

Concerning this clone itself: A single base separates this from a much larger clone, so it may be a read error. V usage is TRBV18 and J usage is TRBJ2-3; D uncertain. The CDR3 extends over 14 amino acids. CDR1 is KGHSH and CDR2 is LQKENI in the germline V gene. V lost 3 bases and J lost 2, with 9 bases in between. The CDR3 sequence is CASSPNTPTDTQYF. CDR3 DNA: TGTGCCAGCTCACCTAACACACCCACAGATACGCAGTATTTT.

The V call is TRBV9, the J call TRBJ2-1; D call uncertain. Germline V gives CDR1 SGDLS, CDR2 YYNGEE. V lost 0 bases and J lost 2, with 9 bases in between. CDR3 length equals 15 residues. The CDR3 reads CASSVGPEAYNEQFF. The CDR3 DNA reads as TGTGCCAGCAGCGTAGGGCCAGAGGCCTACAATGAGCAGTTCTTC.

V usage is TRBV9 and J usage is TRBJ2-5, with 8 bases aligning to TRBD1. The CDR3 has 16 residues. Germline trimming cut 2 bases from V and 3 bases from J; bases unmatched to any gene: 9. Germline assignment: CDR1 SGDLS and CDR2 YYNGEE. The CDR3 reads CASSVGQGQAKETQYF. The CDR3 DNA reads TGTGCCAGCAGCGTCGGACAGGGACAAGCGAAAGAGACCCAGTACTTC.

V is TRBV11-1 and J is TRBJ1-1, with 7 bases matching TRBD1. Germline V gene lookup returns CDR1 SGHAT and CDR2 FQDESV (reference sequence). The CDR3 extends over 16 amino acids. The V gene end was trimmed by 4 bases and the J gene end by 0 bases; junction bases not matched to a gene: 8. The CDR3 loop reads CASSSLKGQMNTEAFF. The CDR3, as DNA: TGTGCCAGCAGCTCCCTTAAGGGACAGATGAACACTGAAGCTTTCTTT.

Here the CDR3 reads CASSLGGLVDTQYF. The CDR3 region has the DNA TGTGCCAGCAGCTTAGGGGGACTAGTGGATACGCAGTATTTT. The rearrangement uses TRBV7-2 and TRBJ2-3; 8 bases map to TRBD2. The V and J ends lost 1 base and 6 bases, in that order; junction bases with no gene match: 3. The CDR3 has 14 amino acids. Per germline, CDR1 SGHTA and CDR2 FQGNSA.

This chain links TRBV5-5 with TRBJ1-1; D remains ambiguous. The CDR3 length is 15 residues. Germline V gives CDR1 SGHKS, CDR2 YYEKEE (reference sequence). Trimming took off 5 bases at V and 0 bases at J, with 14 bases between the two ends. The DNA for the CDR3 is TGTGCCAGCAGGGGGAACGTGAGGGTGAACACTGAAGCTTTCTTT. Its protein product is CASRGNVRVNTEAFF.

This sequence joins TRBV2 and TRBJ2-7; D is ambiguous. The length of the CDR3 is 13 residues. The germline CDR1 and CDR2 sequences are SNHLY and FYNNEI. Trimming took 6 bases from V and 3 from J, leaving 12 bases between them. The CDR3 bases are TGTGCCAGCAGGCGACGTCAAGACTACGAGCAGTACTTC. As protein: CASRRRQDYEQYF.

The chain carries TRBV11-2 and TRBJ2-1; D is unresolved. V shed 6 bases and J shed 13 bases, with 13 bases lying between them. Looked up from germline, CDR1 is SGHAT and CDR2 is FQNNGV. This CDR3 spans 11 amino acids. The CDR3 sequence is CASRSGLHQFF. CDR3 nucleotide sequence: TGTGCCAGCAGGTCGGGCCTCCACCAGTTCTTC. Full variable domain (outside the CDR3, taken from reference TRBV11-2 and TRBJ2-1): EAGVAQSPRYKIIEKRQSVAFWCNPISGHATLYWYQQILGQGPKLLIQFQNNGVVDDSQLPKDRFSAERLKGVDSTLKIQPAKLEDSAVYLCASRSGLHQFFGPGTRLTVL.

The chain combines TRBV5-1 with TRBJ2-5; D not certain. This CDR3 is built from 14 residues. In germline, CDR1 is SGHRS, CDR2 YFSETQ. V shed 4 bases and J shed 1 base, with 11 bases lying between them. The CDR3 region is CASSVPDPQETQYF. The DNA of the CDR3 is TGCGCCAGCAGCGTACCGGACCCCCAAGAGACCCAGTACTTC.

CDR3 nucleotides: TGTGCCAGCAGCTTAGTCGCGCTAGCGGGAGACACCGGGGAGCTGTTTTTT. It yields the protein CASSLVALAGDTGELFF. J is TRBJ2-2 and V is TRBV7-9; 10 bases are a match to TRBD2. After removal of 1 base from V and 3 bases from J, the junction contained 5 bases not matched to a gene. This CDR3 spans 17 amino acids. Germline V lookup: CDR1 SEHNR, CDR2 FQNEAQ (reference sequence).

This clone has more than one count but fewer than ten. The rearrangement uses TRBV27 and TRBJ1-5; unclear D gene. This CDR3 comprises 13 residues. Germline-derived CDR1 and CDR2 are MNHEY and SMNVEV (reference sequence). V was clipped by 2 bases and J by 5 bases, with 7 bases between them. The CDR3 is CASSLGFYQPQHF. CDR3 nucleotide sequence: TGTGCCAGCAGTTTAGGGTTCTATCAGCCCCAGCATTTT.

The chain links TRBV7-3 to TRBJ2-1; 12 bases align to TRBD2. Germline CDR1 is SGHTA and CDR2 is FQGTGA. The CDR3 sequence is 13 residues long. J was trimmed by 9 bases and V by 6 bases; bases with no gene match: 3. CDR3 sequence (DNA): TGTGCCAGCAGTCGGACTAGCGGGGCTGAGCAGTTCTTC. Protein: CASSRTSGAEQFF.

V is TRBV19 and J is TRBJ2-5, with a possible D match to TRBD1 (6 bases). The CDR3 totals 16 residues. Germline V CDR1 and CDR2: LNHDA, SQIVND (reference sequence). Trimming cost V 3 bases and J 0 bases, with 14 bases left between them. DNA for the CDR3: TGTGCCAGTAGTATTACAGGGAGCAAGTACCAAGAGACCCAGTACTTC. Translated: CASSITGSKYQETQYF.

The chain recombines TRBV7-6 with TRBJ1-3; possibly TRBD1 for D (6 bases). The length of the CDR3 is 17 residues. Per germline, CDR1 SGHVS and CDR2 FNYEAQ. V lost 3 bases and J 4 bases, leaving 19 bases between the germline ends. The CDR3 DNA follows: TGTGCCAGCAGCTTGGGCCCCAGGGGTGGAAGCGGAAACACCATATATTTT. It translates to CASSLGPRGGSGNTIYF.

CDR3 protein: CASSLFQGAVYGYTF. The CDR3, as DNA: TGTGCCAGCAGTTTATTCCAGGGAGCGGTCTATGGCTACACCTTC. The chain links TRBV28 to TRBJ1-2; D might be TRBD1 (5 bases). The CDR3 is made up of 15 amino acids. V was shortened by 1 base and J by 4 bases, with 13 bases between the two germline ends. Germline V CDR1 and CDR2: MDHEN, SYDVKM.

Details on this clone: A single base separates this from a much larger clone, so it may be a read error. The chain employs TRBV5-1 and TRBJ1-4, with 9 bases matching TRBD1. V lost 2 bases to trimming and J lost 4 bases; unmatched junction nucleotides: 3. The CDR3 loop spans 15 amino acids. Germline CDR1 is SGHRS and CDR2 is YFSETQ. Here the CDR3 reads CASSFEGQGNEKLFF. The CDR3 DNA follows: TGCGCCAGCAGCTTTGAGGGACAGGGTAATGAAAAACTGTTTTTT.

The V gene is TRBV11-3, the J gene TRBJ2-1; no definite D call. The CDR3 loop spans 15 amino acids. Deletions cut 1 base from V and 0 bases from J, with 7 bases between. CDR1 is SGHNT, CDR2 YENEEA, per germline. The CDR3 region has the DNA TGTGCCAGCAGCTTAGGGTGGACCTCCTACAATGAGCAGTTCTTC. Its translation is CASSLGWTSYNEQFF.

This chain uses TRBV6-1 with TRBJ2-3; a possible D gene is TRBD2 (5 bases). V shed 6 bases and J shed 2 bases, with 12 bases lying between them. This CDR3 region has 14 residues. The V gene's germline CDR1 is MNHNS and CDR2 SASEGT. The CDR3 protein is CASSRDVNTDTQYF. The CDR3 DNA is TGTGCCAGCAGCCGGGATGTGAACACAGATACGCAGTATTTT.

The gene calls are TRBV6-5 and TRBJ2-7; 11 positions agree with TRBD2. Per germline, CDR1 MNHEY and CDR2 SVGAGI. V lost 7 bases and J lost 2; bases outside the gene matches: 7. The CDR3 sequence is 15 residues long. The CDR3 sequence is CASTRLAGNTYEQYF. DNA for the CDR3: TGTGCCAGCACCCGACTAGCGGGAAACACCTACGAGCAGTACTTC.

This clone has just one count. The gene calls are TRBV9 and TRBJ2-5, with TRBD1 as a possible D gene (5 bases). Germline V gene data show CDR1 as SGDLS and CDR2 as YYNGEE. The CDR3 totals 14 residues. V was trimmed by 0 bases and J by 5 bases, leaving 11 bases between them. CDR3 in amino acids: CASSVGQGWETQYF. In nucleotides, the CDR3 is TGTGCCAGCAGCGTAGGGCAGGGATGGGAGACCCAGTACTTC.